This T cell receptor (beta chain) appears in the sequencing data of a study of lymphopenia after photon versus proton radiotherapy. Sequencing used immunoSEQ multiplex PCR; TCRdb keeps in-frame clones, though not all of them. The sample lists approximately 53,000 clones, 92% occurring once. The CDR3 sequence is 13 residues long. Germline CDR1 SNHLY, CDR2 FYNNEI. The trim removed 4 bases at V and 9 bases at J, leaving 3 bases unmatched. Study outcomes and limitations: Larger post-nadir TCR diversity loss correlated inversely with survival in deceased patients. Oligoclonal CD8+ Temra expansion after nadir drove photon patients' diversity drop. Relative stability marked proton patients; photon patients lost diversity and naive cells.

Comments on this clone: Its antigen is not known.

The V and J genes are TRBV2 and TRBJ1-6; 7 bases are a match to TRBD1. This clonotype originated in a middle-aged woman with cholangiocarcinoma. Here the sequenced sample was peripheral blood, taken from a patient treated with photon-based radiotherapy. The CDR3 DNA reads as TGTGCCAGCAGTGGACAGGGTAGTTCACCCCTCCACTTT. Translation: CASSGQGSSPLHF.